A selection of T cell receptor beta chains follows, all from one sample in a study of blood T cell repertoires in COVID-19. Libraries were prepared by immunoSEQ multiplex PCR; TCRdb keeps only in-frame clonotypes and omits some of them. There are more than 120,000 clones in the sample; more than 75% occur only once, and approximately 2.5% lies in the top ten. Sequences were obtained from peripheral blood. These receptors were collected from a human donor with acute or convalescent COVID-19. The donor label of this sample is uncertain. Each CDR3 is given with its conserved first and last residue. A D gene is named only where the DNA matches it firmly. A clone size is listed for some rows: how often the clone was seen (once, few, many), or a class if it is expanded.

TRBD1,.,TRBJ2-5,TRBV5-6,CASSSRDRGLRETQYF,TGTGCCAGCAGCTCCCGGGACAGGGGGCTTAGGGAGACCCAGTACTTC
.,.,TRBJ1-3,TRBV4-1,CASSHSTRGGNTIYF,TGCGCCAGCAGCCATTCGACAAGGGGTGGAAACACCATATATTTT
TRBD1,once,TRBJ1-4,TRBV15,CATSRDQGDTEKLFF,TGTGCCACCAGCAGAGATCAGGGGGACACTGAAAAACTGTTTTTT
TRBD1,.,TRBJ1-1,TRBV2,CASSLQGMNTEAFF,TGTGCCAGCAGCTTACAGGGGATGAACACTGAAGCTTTCTTT
TRBD2,.,TRBJ2-3,TRBV18,CASSAGLAGGNTQYF,TGTGCCAGCTCCGCCGGGCTAGCGGGGGGAAATACGCAGTATTTT
.,.,TRBJ1-1,TRBV3-1/TRBV3-2,CASSRGASEAFF,TGTGCCAGCAGCCGCGGCGCCTCGGAAGCTTTCTTT
TRBD1,.,TRBJ2-5,TRBV15,CATSREWTGGEKTQYF,TGTGCCACCAGCAGAGAATGGACAGGGGGCGAGAAGACCCAGTACTTC
TRBD1,few,TRBJ1-3,TRBV3-1/TRBV3-2,CASSQQGGGNTIYF,TGTGCCAGCAGCCAGCAGGGGGGTGGAAACACCATATATTTT
TRBD2,once,TRBJ2-1,TRBV7-9,CASAKGREGYNEQFF,TGTGCCAGCGCCAAGGGGCGGGAGGGATACAATGAGCAGTTCTTC
TRBD2,.,TRBJ2-4,TRBV9,CASSVASASGRFGNIQYF,TGTGCCAGCAGCGTAGCGTCGGCTAGCGGGAGATTCGGAAACATTCAGTACTTC
.,.,TRBJ2-3,TRBV20-1,CSASIGGSTDTQYF,TGCAGTGCTAGTATCGGCGGTAGCACAGATACGCAGTATTTT
TRBD2,.,TRBJ2-5,TRBV5-5,CASSDTSGGETQYF,TGTGCCAGCAGCGACACTAGCGGGGGGGAGACCCAGTACTTC
TRBD2,.,TRBJ2-3,TRBV18,CASSSSSGGGTDTQYF,TGTGCCAGCTCATCGTCTAGCGGGGGGGGCACAGATACGCAGTATTTT
TRBD1,.,TRBJ2-7,TRBV5-1,CASSRTGQGAREQYF,TGCGCCAGCAGCCGGACCGGACAGGGGGCTCGTGAGCAGTACTTC
TRBD2,.,TRBJ2-5,TRBV7-6,CASGHNRLASETQYF,TGTGCCAGCGGGCATAATCGACTAGCGTCAGAGACCCAGTACTTC
TRBD2,.,TRBJ2-1,TRBV4-3,CASSPRRTSGSSYNEQFF,TGCGCCAGCAGCCCTAGGCGCACTAGCGGAAGCTCCTACAATGAGCAGTTCTTC
TRBD2,once,TRBJ2-1,TRBV7-2,CASSPRLAPYNEQFF,TGTGCCAGCAGCCCACGACTAGCGCCCTACAATGAGCAGTTCTTC
TRBD1,.,TRBJ1-2,TRBV3-1/TRBV3-2,CASSQAGTGRGGGYTF,TGTGCCAGCAGCCAAGCCGGGACAGGAAGGGGCGGCGGCTACACCTTC
TRBD1,.,TRBJ1-1,TRBV2,CASSPLDRVAEAFF,TGTGCCAGCAGTCCGCTCGACAGGGTTGCTGAAGCTTTCTTT
.,.,TRBJ1-5,TRBV30,CAWSPTGFVSNQPQHF,TGTGCCTGGAGTCCTACAGGGTTTGTCAGCAATCAGCCCCAGCATTTT
.,.,TRBJ2-5,TRBV28,CASSPVGAGQETQYF,TGTGCCAGCAGCCCCGTAGGGGCGGGACAAGAGACCCAGTACTTC
TRBD2,.,TRBJ2-2,TRBV5-1,CASSLYLAGDNTGELFF,TGCGCCAGCAGCTTGTACCTAGCGGGGGACAACACCGGGGAGCTGTTTTTT
.,few,TRBJ2-3,TRBV7-2,CASSLGFTGAIDTQYF,TGTGCCAGCAGCTTAGGCTTCACGGGAGCAATAGATACGCAGTATTTT
TRBD1,.,TRBJ2-2,TRBV7-6,CASSGGTGRTGELFF,TGTGCCAGCAGCGGTGGGACAGGGCGCACCGGGGAGCTGTTTTTT
TRBD1,few,TRBJ1-4,TRBV27,CASSSTGANEKLFF,TGTGCCAGCAGTTCGACAGGGGCTAATGAAAAACTGTTTTTT
.,.,TRBJ1-2,TRBV20-1,CSAREDYGYTF,TGCAGTGCTAGGGAGGATTATGGCTACACCTTC
.,.,TRBJ2-7,TRBV15,CATSRDRSGTYEQYF,TGTGCCACCAGCAGAGATCGCAGCGGCACCTACGAGCAGTACTTC
.,.,TRBJ1-1,TRBV5-6,CASSRTLRGSTEAFF,TGTGCCAGCAGCCGAACGCTGAGGGGGAGCACTGAAGCTTTCTTT